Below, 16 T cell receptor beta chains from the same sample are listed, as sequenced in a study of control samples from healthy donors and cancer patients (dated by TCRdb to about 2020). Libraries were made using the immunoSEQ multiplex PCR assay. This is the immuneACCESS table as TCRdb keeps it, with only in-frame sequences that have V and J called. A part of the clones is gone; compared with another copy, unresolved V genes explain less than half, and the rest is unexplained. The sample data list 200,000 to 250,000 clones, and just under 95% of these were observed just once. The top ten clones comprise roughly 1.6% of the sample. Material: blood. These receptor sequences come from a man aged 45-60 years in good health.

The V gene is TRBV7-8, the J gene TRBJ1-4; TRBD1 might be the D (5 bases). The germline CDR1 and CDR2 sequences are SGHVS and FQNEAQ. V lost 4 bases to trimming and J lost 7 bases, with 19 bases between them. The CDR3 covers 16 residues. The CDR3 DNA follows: TGTGCCAGCAGCTCTCGTAGGGTGGGGCGTAGTGAAAAACTGTTTTTT. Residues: CASSSRRVGRSEKLFF.

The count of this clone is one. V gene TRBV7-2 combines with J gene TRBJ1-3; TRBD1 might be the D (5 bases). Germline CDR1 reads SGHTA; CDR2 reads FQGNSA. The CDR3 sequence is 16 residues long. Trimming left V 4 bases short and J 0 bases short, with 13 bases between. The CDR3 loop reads CASSSTGRSSGNTIYF. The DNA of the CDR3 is TGTGCCAGCAGCTCCACGGGACGGAGCTCTGGAAACACCATATATTTT. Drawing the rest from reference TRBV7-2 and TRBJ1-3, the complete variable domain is GAGVSQSPSNKVTEKGKDVELRCDPISGHTALYWYRQSLGQGLEFLIYFQGNSAPDKSGLPSDRFSAERTGGSVSTLTIQRTQQEDSAVYLCASSSTGRSSGNTIYFGEGSWLTVV.

DNA of the CDR3: TGTGCCATCAGTGAAACAGGGCTCAGCGGAAACACCATATATTTT. Its translation is CAISETGLSGNTIYF. The chain joins TRBV10-3 to TRBJ1-3; D possibly corresponds to TRBD1 (6 bases). This CDR3 comprises 15 residues. Germline assignment: CDR1 ENHRY and CDR2 SYGVKD. The germline V and J ends were trimmed by 3 bases and 4 bases, with 13 bases remaining between them.

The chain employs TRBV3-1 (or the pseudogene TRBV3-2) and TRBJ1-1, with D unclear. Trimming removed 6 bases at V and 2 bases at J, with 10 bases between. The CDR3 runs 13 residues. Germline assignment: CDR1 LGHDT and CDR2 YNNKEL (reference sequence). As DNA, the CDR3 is TGTGCCAGCAGACGGAGAGAAAACACTGAAGCTTTCTTT. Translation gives CASRRRENTEAFF.

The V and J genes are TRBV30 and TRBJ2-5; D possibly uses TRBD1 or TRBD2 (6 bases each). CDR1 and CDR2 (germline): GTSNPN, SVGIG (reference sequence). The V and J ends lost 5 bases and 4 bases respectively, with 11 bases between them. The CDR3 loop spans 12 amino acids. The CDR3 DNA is TGTGCCTGGGAACGGGGGCGAGAGACCCAGTACTTC. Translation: CAWERGRETQYF.

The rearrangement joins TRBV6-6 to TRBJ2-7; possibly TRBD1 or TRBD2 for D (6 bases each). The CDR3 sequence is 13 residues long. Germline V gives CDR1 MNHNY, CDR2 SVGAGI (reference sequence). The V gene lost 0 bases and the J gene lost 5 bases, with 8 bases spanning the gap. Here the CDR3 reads CASSYSGGHEQYF. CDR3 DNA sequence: TGTGCCAGCAGTTACTCGGGGGGCCACGAGCAGTACTTC.

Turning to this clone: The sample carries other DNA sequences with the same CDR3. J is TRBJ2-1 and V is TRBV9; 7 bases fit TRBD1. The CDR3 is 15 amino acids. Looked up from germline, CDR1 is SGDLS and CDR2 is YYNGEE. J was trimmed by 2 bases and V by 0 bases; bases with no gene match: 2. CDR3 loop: CASSVGGGAYNEQFF. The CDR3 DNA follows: TGTGCCAGCAGCGTAGGAGGGGGCGCCTACAATGAGCAGTTCTTC.

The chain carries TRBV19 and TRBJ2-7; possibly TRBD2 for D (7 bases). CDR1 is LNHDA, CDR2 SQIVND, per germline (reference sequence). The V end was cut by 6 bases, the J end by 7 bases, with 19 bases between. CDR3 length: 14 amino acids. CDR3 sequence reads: CASSIRGGRKEQYF. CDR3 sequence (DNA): TGTGCCAGTAGCATTAGGGGGGGAAGGAAGGAGCAGTACTTC.

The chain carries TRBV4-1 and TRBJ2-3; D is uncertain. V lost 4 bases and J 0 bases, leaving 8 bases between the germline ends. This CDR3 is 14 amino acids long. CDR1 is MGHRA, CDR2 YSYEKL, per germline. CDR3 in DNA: TGCGCCAGCAGCCTAACATTCAGCACAGATACGCAGTATTTT. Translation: CASSLTFSTDTQYF.

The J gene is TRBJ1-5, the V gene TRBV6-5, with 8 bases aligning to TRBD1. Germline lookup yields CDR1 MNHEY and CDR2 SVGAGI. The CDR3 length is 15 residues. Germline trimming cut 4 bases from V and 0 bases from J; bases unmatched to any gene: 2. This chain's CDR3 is CASSSQGDSNQPQHF. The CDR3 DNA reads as TGTGCCAGCAGTTCACAGGGGGATAGCAATCAGCCCCAGCATTTT.

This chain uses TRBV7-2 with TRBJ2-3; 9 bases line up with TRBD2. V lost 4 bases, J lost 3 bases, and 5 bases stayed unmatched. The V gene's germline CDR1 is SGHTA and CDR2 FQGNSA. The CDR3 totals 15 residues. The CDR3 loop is CASSSLAGQTDTQYF. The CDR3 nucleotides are TGTGCCAGCAGCTCCCTAGCGGGGCAAACAGATACGCAGTATTTT. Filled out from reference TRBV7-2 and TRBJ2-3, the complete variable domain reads GAGVSQSPSNKVTEKGKDVELRCDPISGHTALYWYRQSLGQGLEFLIYFQGNSAPDKSGLPSDRFSAERTGGSVSTLTIQRTQQEDSAVYLCASSSLAGQTDTQYFGPGTRLTVL.

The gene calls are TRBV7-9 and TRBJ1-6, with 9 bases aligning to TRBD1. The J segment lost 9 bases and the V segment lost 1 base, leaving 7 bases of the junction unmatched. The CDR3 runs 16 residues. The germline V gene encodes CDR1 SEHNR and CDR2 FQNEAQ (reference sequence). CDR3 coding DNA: TGTGCCAGCAGCTTAGGAGGGGACAGGGACCCTTCACCCCTCCACTTT. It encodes CASSLGGDRDPSPLHF.

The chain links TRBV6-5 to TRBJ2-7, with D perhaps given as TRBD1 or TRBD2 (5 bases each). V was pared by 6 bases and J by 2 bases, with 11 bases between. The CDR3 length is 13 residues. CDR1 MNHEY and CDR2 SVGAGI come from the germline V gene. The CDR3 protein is CASSMGDTYEQYV. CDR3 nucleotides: TGTGCCAGCAGCATGGGGGATACCTACGAGCAGTACGTC.

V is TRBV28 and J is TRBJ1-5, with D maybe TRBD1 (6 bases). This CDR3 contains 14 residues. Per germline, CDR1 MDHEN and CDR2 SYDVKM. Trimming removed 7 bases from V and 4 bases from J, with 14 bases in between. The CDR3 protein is CASTGDGTNQPQHF. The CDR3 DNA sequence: TGTGCCAGCACCGGGGACGGGACAAATCAGCCCCAGCATTTT.

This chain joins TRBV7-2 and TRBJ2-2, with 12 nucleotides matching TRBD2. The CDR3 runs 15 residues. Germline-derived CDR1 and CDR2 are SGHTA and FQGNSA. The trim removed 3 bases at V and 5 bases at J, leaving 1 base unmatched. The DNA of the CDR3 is TGTGCCAGCAGCTTCGGGACTAGCGGGACCGGGGAGCTGTTTTTT. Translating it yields CASSFGTSGTGELFF.

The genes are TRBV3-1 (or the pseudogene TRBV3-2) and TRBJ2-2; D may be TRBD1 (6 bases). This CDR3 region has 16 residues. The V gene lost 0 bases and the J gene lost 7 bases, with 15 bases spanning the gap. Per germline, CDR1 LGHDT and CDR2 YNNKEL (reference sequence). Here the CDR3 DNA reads TGTGCCAGCAGCCAAGATATGAGGAAGGGGGTCGGGGAGCTGTTTTTT. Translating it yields CASSQDMRKGVGELFF.